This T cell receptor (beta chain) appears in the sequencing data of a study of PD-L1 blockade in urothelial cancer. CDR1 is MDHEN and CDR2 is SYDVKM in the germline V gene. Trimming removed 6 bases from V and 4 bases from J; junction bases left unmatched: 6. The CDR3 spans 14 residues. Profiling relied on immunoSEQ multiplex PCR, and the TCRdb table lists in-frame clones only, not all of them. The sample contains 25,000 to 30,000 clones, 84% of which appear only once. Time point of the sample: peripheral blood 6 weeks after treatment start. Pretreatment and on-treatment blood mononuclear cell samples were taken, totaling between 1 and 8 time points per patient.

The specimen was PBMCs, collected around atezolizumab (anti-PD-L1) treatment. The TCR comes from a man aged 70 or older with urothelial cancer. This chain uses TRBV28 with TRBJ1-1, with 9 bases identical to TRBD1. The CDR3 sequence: CASRIGQGPTEAFF. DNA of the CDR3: TGTGCCAGCAGGATCGGACAGGGGCCCACTGAAGCTTTCTTT. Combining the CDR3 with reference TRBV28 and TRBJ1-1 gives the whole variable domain DVKVTQSSRYLVKRTGEKVFLECVQDMDHENMFWYRQDPGLGLRLIYFSYDVKMKEKGDIPEGYSVSREKKERFSLILESASTNQTSMYLCASRIGQGPTEAFFGQGTRLTVV.